This TCR beta chain was found in a study of blood T cells in healthy people across ages. A J-beta primer mix and a sample-barcoded 5' primer were used in a second PCR of roughly 7 to 12 cycles. Sequencing recovered at least 3 million CDR3-containing paired-end reads from each sample. TCRdb fed the 5' RACE reads into MiXCR, producing one record per CDR3 protein. This sample has fewer than 2 million distinct CDR3 sequences, with around 40% found just once. Peripheral blood was drawn, about 9.7 milliliters per donor. The CDR3 is 13 residues long. Trimming cost V 5 bases and J 6 bases, with 8 bases left between them. The germline gives CDR1 MNHEY, CDR2 SVGAGI. This clonotype was recorded many times.

The receptor was derived from a human donor in good health. The chain employs TRBV6-5 and TRBJ1-6; D remains unclear. The material sequenced was blood. CDR3 DNA: TGTGCCAGCAGTAGGTTGCCTAATTCACCCCTCCACTTT. This sequence encodes CASSRLPNSPLHF.